These 19 T cell receptor beta chains were sequenced from one sample in a study of T cell repertoires in cytomegalovirus infection. Their antigen targets remain unknown. TCRdb re-called the reads with MiXCR, one entry per CDR3 protein. The sample carries some 920,000 distinct CDR3 sequences, approximately 31% recorded once. Sequenced material: cultured CD8+ T cells from PBMCs, taken from culture after CMV antigen stimulation. Source of these receptors: a human donor in good health (CMV status not recorded). Some clones in this sample may be carry-over from other donors' samples.

The DNA for the CDR3 is TGTGCCAGCAGCTTAGGCGGACTCGACAGGGGAGGGCAGTACGTC. Protein sequence: CASSLGGLDRGGQYV. The chain recombines TRBV7-4 with TRBJ2-7, with TRBD1 matching 8 bases. This CDR3 region has 15 residues. The V and J ends lost 1 base and 9 bases, in that order; junction bases with no gene match: 11. The germline CDR1 and CDR2 sequences are SGHVT and SQSDAQ.

The rearrangement joins TRBV15 to TRBJ2-7; D is ambiguous. Germline loops: CDR1 LNHNV, CDR2 YYDKDF (reference sequence). This CDR3 has 13 amino acids. V shed 0 bases and J shed 5 bases, with 8 bases lying between them. Here the CDR3 reads CATSREGHHEQYV. CDR3 coding DNA: TGTGCCACCAGCAGAGAAGGGCATCACGAGCAGTACGTC.

With respect to this clonotype: Relative to the germline gene, one junction end is altered; a read error may explain this. The rearrangement joins TRBV7-6 to TRBJ2-5, with 7 bases that match TRBD1. Germline values: CDR1 SGHVS, CDR2 FNYEAQ. The CDR3 totals 18 residues. CDR3 loop: CASSPNSERTGRGETQYF. The CDR3 region has the DNA TGTGCTAGCAGCCCCAATTCGGAACGGACAGGTCGTGGCGAGACCCAGTACTTC.

Ten or more counts support this clonotype. The V gene is TRBV7-8, the J gene TRBJ2-3, with 7 bases matching TRBD2. Germline V lookup: CDR1 SGHVS, CDR2 FQNEAQ. The V segment lost 1 base and the J segment 1 base; nucleotides outside the gene matches: 5. The CDR3 has 16 residues. The CDR3 bases are TGTGCCAGCAGCTTAGAGAGCGGGGAGCGCACAGATACGCAGTATTTT. The encoded protein is CASSLESGERTDTQYF.

This chain links TRBV19 with TRBJ1-2, with unresolved D. The germline V gene encodes CDR1 LNHDA and CDR2 SQIVND (reference sequence). Trimming removed 9 bases from V and 5 bases from J, with 10 bases in between. The CDR3 extends over 11 amino acids. The chain's CDR3 is CASRERYGYTF. In nucleotides, the CDR3 is TGTGCCAGCCGCGAAAGGTATGGCTACACCTTC.

The genes are TRBV10-3 and TRBJ1-5, with 7 bases that match TRBD1. The V and J ends lost 3 bases and 5 bases, in that order; junction bases with no gene match: 1. The V gene's germline CDR1 is ENHRY and CDR2 SYGVKD. This CDR3 contains 13 residues. The CDR3 bases are TGTGCCATCAGTGATGACAGGGATCAGCCCCAGCATTTT. This encodes CAISDDRDQPQHF.

The genes are TRBV28 and TRBJ2-5; possible D gene TRBD1, 6 bases. The CDR3 is 15 residues long. Germline V gene data show CDR1 as MDHEN and CDR2 as SYDVKM. Deletions cut 3 bases from V and 1 base from J, with 12 bases between. The CDR3 bases are TGTGCCAGCAGTTTCGTGGGGGCGCCCCAAGAGACCCAGTACTTC. This codes for CASSFVGAPQETQYF.

J is TRBJ1-2 and V is TRBV29-1; 9 bases map to TRBD1. The CDR3 is made up of 13 amino acids. Trimming at V came to 6 bases and at J to 7 bases, leaving 9 bases not matched to a gene. CDR1 is SQVTM and CDR2 is ANQGSEA in the germline V gene. CDR3 sequence: CSVRDRVSPGYTF. CDR3 coding DNA: TGCAGCGTGAGGGACAGGGTTTCTCCTGGCTACACCTTC.

This clonotype came up a few times. J is TRBJ1-1 and V is TRBV6-2 or TRBV6-3; no firm D call. The V end lost 5 bases, the J end lost 7 bases, and 20 bases lay between the germline ends. This CDR3 region has 15 residues. The germline V gene has CDR1 MNHEY and CDR2 SVGEGT. CDR3 loop: CASSTRTSPTFEAFF. The CDR3 coding sequence is TGTGCCAGCAGTACTAGAACAAGCCCCACATTTGAAGCTTTCTTT.

This clonotype occurred a few times. V and J are TRBV6-1 and TRBJ1-1; D may be TRBD1 (6 bases). Germline V gives CDR1 MNHNS, CDR2 SASEGT. V shed 5 bases and J shed 5 bases, with 15 bases lying between them. The CDR3 extends over 14 amino acids. CDR3 sequence (DNA): TGTGCCAGCAGTTATGCACAGGGCGGGACTGAAGCTTTCTTT. Amino acid sequence: CASSYAQGGTEAFF.

The V and J genes are TRBV7-3 and TRBJ1-2; the D is unclear. V lost 2 bases and J lost 2, with 18 bases in between. This CDR3 comprises 17 residues. CDR1 is SGHTA and CDR2 is FQGTGA in the germline V gene. The CDR3 is CASSLASGNDWNYGYTF. The CDR3 DNA reads as TGTGCCAGCAGCTTAGCGTCGGGAAATGATTGGAACTATGGCTACACCTTC.

This clonotype occurred a few times. The chain employs TRBV12-3 or TRBV12-4 and TRBJ2-5, with D perhaps matching TRBD1 or TRBD2 (5 bases each). Trimming removed 3 bases at V and 5 bases at J, with 13 bases between. The CDR3 loop spans 14 amino acids. Here the CDR3 reads CASSFAGRGETQYF. CDR3 coding DNA: TGTGCCAGCAGTTTCGCAGGGAGAGGGGAGACCCAGTACTTC.

This clonotype has a handful of counts. The chain uses TRBV6-2 or TRBV6-3 and TRBJ2-1; a weak D match, TRBD2 (5 bases). The CDR3 contains 16 residues. With 0 bases removed from V and 0 bases from J, the gap between germline ends came to 9 bases. Germline CDR1 MNHEY, CDR2 SVGEGT. The CDR3 coding sequence is TGTGCCAGCAGTTACTCGATGGGGAGCTCCTACAATGAGCAGTTCTTC. This codes for CASSYSMGSSYNEQFF.

This clonotype appeared a single time. This chain links TRBV11-2 with TRBJ1-1; D is possibly TRBD1 (6 bases). Trimming removed 5 bases at V and 1 base at J, with 17 bases between. The CDR3 loop spans 16 amino acids. Per germline, CDR1 SGHAT and CDR2 FQNNGV. CDR3 sequence (DNA): TGTGCCAGCAGCATTTGGGGAGCGGGGGCGAACACTGAAGCTTTCTTT. Its protein is CASSIWGAGANTEAFF.

This clonotype was picked up many times. This chain joins TRBV6-5 and TRBJ1-6; 7 bases fit TRBD1. V gave up 9 bases and J gave up 7 bases; unmatched junction bases: 3. The CDR3 runs 12 residues. In germline, CDR1 is MNHEY, CDR2 SVGAGI. The CDR3 sequence: CARQGPNSPLHF. CDR3 DNA sequence: TGTGCCAGACAGGGGCCAAATTCACCCCTCCACTTT.

This clonotype was picked up a small number of times. The CDR3 DNA sequence: TGTGCCAGCAGTTACCCGGGACAGGGGCCTTCGGCTGAAGCTTTCTTT. It is translated as CASSYPGQGPSAEAFF. The V gene is TRBV6-5, the J gene TRBJ1-1, with 10 nucleotides matching TRBD1. The CDR3 sequence is 16 residues long. Germline CDR1 and CDR2: MNHEY and SVGAGI. The junction had 9 bases not matched to a gene; V was cut back by 2 bases and J by 6 bases.

This chain uses TRBV2 with TRBJ2-1, with D unclear. V was cut by 7 bases and J by 10 bases, with 8 bases left in between. Germline CDR1 is SNHLY and CDR2 is FYNNEI. CDR3 length equals 10 residues. The CDR3 spells CASNGVEQFF. CDR3 nucleotides: TGTGCCAGCAACGGAGTGGAGCAGTTCTTC.

The V call is TRBV4-3, the J call TRBJ2-3; TRBD1 aligns across 9 bases. The germline CDR1 and CDR2 sequences are LGHNA and YSLEER. V shed 1 base, J shed 3 bases, and the junction held 11 bases outside the gene matches. This CDR3 is built from 18 residues. The CDR3 DNA reads TGCGCCAGCAGCCAAGTATTCCCACAGGGGGCCGGGACAGATACGCAGTATTTT. This translates into CASSQVFPQGAGTDTQYF.

This rearrangement joins TRBV7-9 to TRBJ2-6, with a tentative D call TRBD2 (7 bases). CDR3 length: 17 amino acids. With 1 base removed from V and 2 bases from J, the gap between germline ends came to 12 bases. Germline values: CDR1 SEHNR, CDR2 FQNEAQ (reference sequence). CDR3 coding DNA: TGTGCCAGCAGCTTAGGGGGGGGGGCTGCTGGGGCCAACGTCCTGACTTTC. It translates to CASSLGGGAAGANVLTF.